This T cell receptor beta chain was recovered during a study of T cell repertoires in cytomegalovirus infection. Study as a whole: Public TCR beta signatures indicated both CMV infection and matching HLA type. Overall study findings and caveats: Cumulative frequency (of public TCR beta family members) identified carriers of CMV plus the relevant HLA. HLA-C-restricted CMV clonotypes gave the most frequent clonotype in two of eight donors.

TCRdb redid the calling of the reads with MiXCR, one entry per CDR3 protein. Among about 250,000 distinct CDR3 sequences listed, about 18% were seen once. A remark on this clonotype: Antigen unknown.

V shed 3 bases, J shed 5 bases, and the junction held 5 bases outside the gene matches. Per the germline V gene, CDR1 is ENHRY and CDR2 is SYGVKD. The CDR3 is made up of 15 amino acids. The sequenced material came from CD8+ T cells from PBMCs. The chain employs TRBV10-3 and TRBJ2-1, with 9 bases matching TRBD2. The TCR originated in a human donor in good health (CMV status not recorded). Some clones in this sample may be carry-over from other donors' samples. The chain's CDR3 is CAISDVERGDNEQFF. The DNA of the CDR3 is TGTGCCATCAGTGACGTCGAGCGGGGGGACAATGAGCAGTTCTTC.